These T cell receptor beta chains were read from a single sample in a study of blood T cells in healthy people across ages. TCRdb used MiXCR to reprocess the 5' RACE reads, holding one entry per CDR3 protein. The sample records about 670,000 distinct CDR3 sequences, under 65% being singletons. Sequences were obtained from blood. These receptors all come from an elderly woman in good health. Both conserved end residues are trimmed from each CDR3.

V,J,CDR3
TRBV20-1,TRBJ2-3,SALKGGLDTQY
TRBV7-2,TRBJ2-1,ASSSGMALNEQF
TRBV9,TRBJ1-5,ASDTSDSNQPQH
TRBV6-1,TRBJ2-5,ASSEAKTGSTKTQY
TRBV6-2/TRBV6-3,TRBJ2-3,ASSYGRDTDTQY
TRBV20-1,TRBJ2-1,SAEGLAGATREQF
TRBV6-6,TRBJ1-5,ASSLRTGVNQPQH
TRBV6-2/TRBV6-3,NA,ASSSRQGTIQY
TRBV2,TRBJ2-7,ASSPGTGVFYEQY
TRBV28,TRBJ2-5,GAGRTQETQY
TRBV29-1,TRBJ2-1,SVERLATYNEQF
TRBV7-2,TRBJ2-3,ASSLALVSDTQY
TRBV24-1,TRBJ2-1,ATSELDRGGYNEQF
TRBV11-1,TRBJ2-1,ASSVGTDYNEQF
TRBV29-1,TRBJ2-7,SVEGAQGKYEQY
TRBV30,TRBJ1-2,AWSVQSGGYT
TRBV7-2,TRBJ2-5,ASSSGTLRETQY
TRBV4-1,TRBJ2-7,ASSQEGLAGVGYEQY
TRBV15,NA,ATSRETANPASYEQY
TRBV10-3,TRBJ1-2,AIRSRGGSGYT
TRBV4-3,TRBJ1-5,ASSQDSASQQPQH
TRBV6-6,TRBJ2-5,ASSWGTGPQETQY
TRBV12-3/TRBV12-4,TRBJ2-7,ASSPIGYEQY
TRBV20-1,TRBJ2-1,SASQMTSGRGNEQF
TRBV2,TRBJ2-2,ASSDRKTGELF
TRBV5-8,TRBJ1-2,ASTEPHSGGNYGYT
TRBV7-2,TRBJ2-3,ASSVGGYTDTQY
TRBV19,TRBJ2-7,ASSSSWGGIIKNEQY
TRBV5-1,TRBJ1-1,ASSLIRTSNTEAF
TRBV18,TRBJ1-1,ASSPVVGNTEAF
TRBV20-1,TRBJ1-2,SAREGFYGYT
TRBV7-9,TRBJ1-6,ASSPGSSYNSPLH
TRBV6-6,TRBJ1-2,AISAGRPGGYT
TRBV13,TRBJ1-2,ASSRTGDYGYT
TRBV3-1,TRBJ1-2,ASSQSRTYGYT
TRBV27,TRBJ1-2,ASSRRRWANYGYT
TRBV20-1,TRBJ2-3,SASSLLAGDPTDTQY
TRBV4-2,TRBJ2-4,ASSQDWGTGGVQY
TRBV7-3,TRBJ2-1,ASSPTGGSRQF
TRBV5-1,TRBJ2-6,ASSPLQGGANVLT
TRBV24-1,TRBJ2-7,ATSDTGTGSEEQY
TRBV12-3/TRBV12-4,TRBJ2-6,ASSPGLSGANVLT
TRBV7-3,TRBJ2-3,ASSLGGPSTDTQY
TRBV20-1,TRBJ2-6,SARDGVRSGANVLT
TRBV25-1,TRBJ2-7,AIQGSLGYEQY
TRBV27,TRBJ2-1,ASRGTYYYNEQF
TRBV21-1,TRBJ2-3,ASSTNRRGPRGDTQY
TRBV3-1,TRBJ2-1,ASSRPEGRNEQF
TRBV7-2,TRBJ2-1,ASSLTSVNEQF